Listed below are T cell receptor beta chains from one sample, sequenced in a study of blood T cells in healthy people across ages. TCRdb fed the 5' RACE reads into MiXCR, producing one record per CDR3 protein. This table holds approximately 1.5 million distinct CDR3 sequences, 30% to 40% found once. Sample: blood. These TCRs come from a woman aged 25 to 45 in good health. Both conserved end residues are part of each CDR3. Fields, in order: V gene, clone size, D gene, J gene, CDR3 protein, CDR3 DNA. D genes are given only for firm matches. Clone size is shown for a subset of rows, as once, few, many or a class of expanded clone.

TRBV14	once	TRBD2	TRBJ2-1	CASSRGLAGAQFF	TGTGCCAGCAGCCGAGGACTAGCGGGGGCACAGTTCTTC
TRBV6-1	NA	NA	TRBJ2-1	CASSGAGISYNEQFF	TGTGCCAGCAGTGGAGCGGGCATCTCCTACAATGAGCAGTTCTTC
TRBV15	few	NA	TRBJ1-2	CATSLTIQDPGYTF	TGTGCCACCAGCCTTACGATCCAGGACCCAGGCTACACCTTC
TRBV29-1	many	NA	TRBJ2-1	CSVQGKENEQFF	TGCAGCGTACAGGGTAAAGAGAATGAGCAGTTCTTC
TRBV7-9	NA	TRBD2	TRBJ2-1	CASSSPGKTSGRDYNEQFF	TGTGCCAGCAGCTCACCTGGGAAGACTAGCGGGAGGGATTACAATGAGCAGTTCTTC
TRBV2	few	TRBD1	TRBJ1-2	CASQKTQDRGVGYTF	TGTGCCAGCCAAAAAACCCAGGACAGGGGAGTTGGCTACACCTTC
TRBV12-3/TRBV12-4	NA	TRBD2	TRBJ2-3	CASSRGTSGGDPDTQYF	TGTGCCAGCAGCCGAGGGACTAGCGGGGGAGACCCAGATACGCAGTATTTT
TRBV7-9	many	TRBD1	TRBJ2-5	CASRGGLQETQYF	TGTGCCAGTCGAGGGGGCCTCCAAGAGACCCAGTACTTC
TRBV4-1	NA	TRBD2	TRBJ2-7	CASSQVAGGKHEQYF	TGCGCCAGCAGCCAAGTAGCGGGAGGCAAGCACGAGCAGTACTTC
TRBV5-5	few	TRBD1	TRBJ2-4	CASSHWDRGSKNIQYF	TGTGCCAGCAGCCATTGGGACAGGGGATCCAAAAACATTCAGTACTTC
TRBV5-1	few	NA	TRBJ2-3	CASSTVKGSREKPSADTQYF	TGCGCCAGCAGTACAGTGAAAGGTTCACGAGAGAAGCCAAGCGCAGATACGCAGTATTTT
TRBV7-3	many	TRBD2	TRBJ2-3	CASSFSGADTQYF	TGTGCCAGCAGCTTTAGCGGGGCAGATACGCAGTATTTT
TRBV5-1	NA	TRBD1	TRBJ2-1	CASSPWGQSYNEQFF	TGCGCCAGCAGCCCCTGGGGACAGTCCTACAATGAGCAGTTCTTC
TRBV6-6	many	NA	TRBJ2-1	CASSYGQGGEQFF	TGTGCCAGCAGTTACGGGCAAGGGGGTGAGCAGTTCTTC
TRBV4-2	NA	NA	TRBJ2-7	CASSQGMRGPSSYEQYF	TGTGCCAGCAGCCAAGGGATGCGGGGGCCCAGCTCCTACGAGCAGTACTTC
TRBV7-2	NA	NA	TRBJ2-7	CASSLVWGQRDRYEQYF	TGTGCCAGCAGCTTAGTATGGGGTCAGCGGGACAGATACGAGCAGTACTTC
TRBV9	NA	NA	TRBJ2-1	CASSVARTRRFNEQFF	TGTGCCAGCAGCGTAGCACGGACCCGGCGATTCAATGAGCAGTTCTTC
TRBV12-3/TRBV12-4	NA	NA	TRBJ2-3	CASRGSRIDTQYF	TGTGCCAGCAGGGGCAGCCGCATCGATACGCAGTATTTT